Sequencing of this T cell receptor (beta chain) was carried out in a study of cytomegalovirus exposure and HLA in healthy donors. PCR involved 60 Vbeta and 13 Jbeta primers. Clones were read by immunoSEQ multiplex PCR, and TCRdb kept only the in-frame ones, dropping some. The table lists 150,000 or so clones, almost 85% of them singletons. Study-wide results and caveats: CMV antigen specificity was confirmed in vitro for three CMV-associated chains. An analysis that was carried out later associated fewer than 20,000 TCR beta sequences with HLA alleles at 0.05 false discovery rate. TRBV6-2, TRBV6-3 and other indistinguishable V segments were excluded.

Looked up from germline, CDR1 is MNHEY and CDR2 is SMNVEV (reference sequence). This CDR3 spans 14 amino acids. V was clipped by 2 bases and J by 0 bases, with 6 bases between them. About this clone itself: Its specificity is unknown.

The chain links TRBV27 to TRBJ2-3; no firm D call. The sequence was obtained from a man aged 25-45 years in good health and CMV-seropositive. The sequencing sample was made of PBMCs. The CDR3: CASSLVSSTDTQYF. CDR3 bases: TGTGCCAGCAGTTTAGTCTCTAGCACAGATACGCAGTATTTT.